These 3 T cell receptor beta chains were sequenced from one sample in a study of T cells in Graves' hyperthyroidism and ophthalmopathy. Using RNA transcripts as the source, TCR beta CDR3 regions were amplified. The study used the HTBI primer set for a first-round RT-PCR of the TCR CDR3. Via MiXCR, TCRdb re-called the multiplex PCR reads, giving one row per CDR3 protein. The repertoire includes around 190,000 distinct CDR3 sequences, around a sixth of them detected once, and about 56% sits in the top ten. The specimen was blood. The receptors derive from a woman in her 50s with Graves' hyperthyroidism.

This clonotype was detected only a few times. V usage is TRBV18 and J usage is TRBJ2-2; D call uncertain. The V gene lost 3 bases and the J gene lost 1 base, with 9 bases spanning the gap. The CDR3 is 15 residues long. Germline assignment: CDR1 KGHSH and CDR2 LQKENI. The CDR3 here is CASSPERMNTGELFF. For the CDR3, the DNA is TGTGCCAGCTCACCGGAACGGATGAACACCGGGGAGCTGTTTTTT. The entire variable domain, with the rest obtained from reference TRBV18 and TRBJ2-2, is as follows: NAGVMQNPRHLVRRRGQEARLRCSPMKGHSHVYWYRQLPEEGLKFMVYLQKENIIDESGMPKERFSAEFPKEGPSILRIQQVVRGDSAAYFCASSPERMNTGELFFGEGSRLTVL.

V gene TRBV14 combines with J gene TRBJ2-1; 7 nucleotides match TRBD2. Germline CDR1 and CDR2: SGHDN and FVKESK. V lost 1 base, J lost 6 bases, and 9 bases stayed unmatched. This CDR3 spans 16 amino acids. The CDR3 spells CASSQVSSGYFNEQFF. Written as DNA, the CDR3 is TGTGCCAGCAGCCAAGTATCTAGCGGCTACTTCAATGAGCAGTTCTTC.

V and J are TRBV28 and TRBJ1-2, with D perhaps matching TRBD1 (5 bases). CDR1 MDHEN and CDR2 SYDVKM come from the germline V gene. V was shortened by 6 bases and J by 8 bases, with 19 bases between the two germline ends. The CDR3 runs 14 residues. CDR3 bases: TGTGCCAGCAGATCCGGGACGGATCTGGGGGGCTACACCTTC. Protein sequence: CASRSGTDLGGYTF.